These 24 T cell receptor beta chains share one sample of origin, sequenced in a study of T cells in Graves' hyperthyroidism and ophthalmopathy (dated by TCRdb to about 2019). The library was prepared using multiplex PCR. Sequencing was carried out with an Illumina HiSeq 2000. The TCR beta CDR3 regions were amplified from the RNA transcripts. The first round of RT-PCR for the TCR CDR3 was performed with the HTBI primer set and the Qiagen OneStep RT-PCR kit. Starting from the raw public reads, TCRdb applied fastp trimming at Q25, assembled clones with MiXCR and retained in-frame beta chains. When rows share a CDR3 protein, they turn into one entry using the most common DNA and genes. The sample table records 360,000 or so distinct CDR3 sequences; over 15% of these occur just once. The leading ten clones occupy about 4% of the sample. Specimen: blood. The source is a woman between 18 and 29 years old with Graves' hyperthyroidism.

This chain connects TRBV12-3 or TRBV12-4 to TRBJ1-5; 11 bases are shared with TRBD1. This CDR3 comprises 16 residues. V trimming: 4 bases; J trimming: 0 bases; junction bases outside the gene matches: 2. The CDR3 coding sequence is TGTGCCAGCAGTTACGGGACAGGGGGTAGCAATCAGCCCCAGCATTTT. This codes for CASSYGTGGSNQPQHF.

Many counts were recorded for this clonotype. The V and J genes are TRBV20-1 and TRBJ2-5; D is ambiguous. CDR1 and CDR2 (germline): DFQATT, SNEGSKA (reference sequence). The CDR3 loop spans 14 amino acids. V was clipped by 5 bases and J by 2 bases, with 15 bases between them. CDR3: CSAGPPDLQETQYF. CDR3 DNA sequence: TGCAGTGCTGGTCCGCCGGATTTACAAGAGACCCAGTACTTC.

The chain is built from TRBV20-1 and TRBJ1-5; a weak D match, TRBD1 (5 bases). Trimming took off 7 bases at V and 3 bases at J, with 16 bases between the two ends. The CDR3 sequence is 14 residues long. Per germline, CDR1 DFQATT and CDR2 SNEGSKA (reference sequence). CDR3 nucleotide sequence: TGCAGTGTCCGCGATGGGGGGAACAATCAGCCCCAGCATTTT. This translates into CSVRDGGNNQPQHF.

In this sample, this clonotype turned up many times. The genes are TRBV7-9 and TRBJ1-2, with TRBD1 as a possible D gene (6 bases). Germline V gene sequence: CDR1 SEHNR, CDR2 FQNEAQ (reference sequence). The CDR3 extends over 13 amino acids. The V and J ends lost 5 bases and 8 bases respectively, with 15 bases between them. This chain's CDR3 is CASSRQPDRGYTF. DNA for the CDR3: TGTGCCAGCAGCCGCCAGCCCGACAGGGGCTACACCTTC. Looking up the rest from reference TRBV7-9 and TRBJ1-2 gives the full variable domain: DTGVSQNPRHKITKRGQNVTFRCDPISEHNRLYWYRQTLGQGPEFLTYFQNEAQLEKSRLLSDRFSAERPKGSFSTLEIQRTEQGDSAMYLCASSRQPDRGYTFGSGTRLTVV.

This clonotype has at least ten counts. V is TRBV4-1 and J is TRBJ2-5; D uncertain. The CDR3 has 14 amino acids. Germline CDR1 and CDR2: MGHRA and YSYEKL. Trimming removed 1 base at V and 1 base at J, with 7 bases between. The CDR3 spells CASSQGSLQETQYF. The DNA for the CDR3 is TGCGCCAGCAGCCAAGGCAGCCTCCAAGAGACCCAGTACTTC.

This chain joins TRBV18 and TRBJ2-1; 9 positions agree with TRBD1. This CDR3 is built from 13 residues. The germline gives CDR1 KGHSH, CDR2 LQKENI. V dropped 5 bases and J dropped 10; count of bases not matched to a gene: 6. CDR3: CASSSGQGEEQFF. Here the CDR3 DNA reads TGTGCCAGCTCATCGGGACAGGGAGAAGAGCAGTTCTTC.

This clonotype appeared many times. The J gene is TRBJ2-7, the V gene TRBV7-9; TRBD1 matches 7 bases. Germline CDR1 is SEHNR and CDR2 is FQNEAQ (reference sequence). The V segment lost 3 bases and the J segment 0 bases; nucleotides outside the gene matches: 2. The CDR3 has 14 residues. The CDR3 region has the DNA TGTGCCAGCAGCTTCCAGGGGGTCTCCTACGAGCAGTACTTC. This sequence encodes CASSFQGVSYEQYF.

This clonotype was counted at least ten times. The CDR3 here is CACSGSYHTGELFF. As DNA, the CDR3 is TGTGCCTGTTCCGGGTCTTATCACACCGGGGAGCTGTTTTTT. The gene calls are TRBV30 and TRBJ2-2, with no clear D. Looked up from germline, CDR1 is GTSNPN and CDR2 is SVGIG (reference sequence). CDR3 size: 14 residues. V was cut by 6 bases and J by 3 bases, with 14 bases left in between.

The chain couples TRBV6-1 to TRBJ1-5, with unresolved D. Germline CDR1 is MNHNS and CDR2 is SASEGT. V lost 7 bases to trimming and J lost 1 base, with 11 bases between them. CDR3 length: 14 amino acids. CDR3 DNA sequence: TGTGCCAGCACGGAGGTCTGGAGCAATCAGCCCCAGCATTTT. It translates to CASTEVWSNQPQHF.

Many counts were recorded for this clonotype. The gene calls are TRBV7-2 and TRBJ2-7, with 9 nucleotides matching TRBD2. This CDR3 comprises 15 residues. Germline V gene sequence: CDR1 SGHTA, CDR2 FQGNSA. The V and J ends lost 2 bases and 8 bases, in that order; junction bases with no gene match: 10. As DNA, the CDR3 is TGTGCCAGCAGCTTATCTGGCGGGGGGGATTACAAGCAGTACTTC. Translated, it gives CASSLSGGGDYKQYF.

This clonotype was counted at least ten times. This rearrangement joins TRBV2 to TRBJ2-7; 8 bases fit TRBD2. V shed 7 bases, J shed 3 bases, and the junction held 5 bases outside the gene matches. Germline CDR1 reads SNHLY; CDR2 reads FYNNEI. The CDR3 spans 13 residues. The CDR3 protein is CASNLAGYYEQYF. CDR3 DNA sequence: TGTGCCAGCAACTTAGCGGGGTACTACGAGCAGTACTTC. Full variable domain (outside the CDR3, taken from reference TRBV2 and TRBJ2-7): EPEVTQTPSHQVTQMGQEVILRCVPISNHLYFYWYRQILGQKVEFLVSFYNNEISEKSEIFDDQFSVERPDGSNFTLKIRSTKLEDSAMYFCASNLAGYYEQYFGPGTRLTVT.

This clonotype was detected ten times or more. This chain links TRBV6-4 with TRBJ1-1; TRBD1 agrees at 7 bases. Germline assignment: CDR1 MRHNA and CDR2 SNTAGT. Trimming cost V 3 bases and J 6 bases; bases outside gene matches: 4. The CDR3 has 13 residues. CDR3 coding DNA: TGTGCCAGCAGTGAAGTTCAGGGGGCTGAAGCTTTCTTT. Protein: CASSEVQGAEAFF.

This clonotype has a count of ten or more. The rearrangement uses TRBV10-1 and TRBJ1-5; possible D gene TRBD1, 5 bases. Germline V gene lookup returns CDR1 WNHNN and CDR2 SYGVQD (reference sequence). With 0 bases removed from V and 8 bases from J, the gap between germline ends came to 8 bases. This CDR3 has 13 residues. CDR3 bases: TGCGCCAGCAGTGAGTCGGGGCCGGAGCCCCAGCATTTT. This translates into CASSESGPEPQHF.

This clonotype was seen repeatedly, ten times or more. The rearrangement links TRBV12-3 or TRBV12-4 to TRBJ2-5, with 11 positions matching TRBD2. This CDR3 is 14 amino acids long. With 6 bases clipped from V and 6 bases from J, the junction kept 6 bases outside the gene matches. The CDR3 DNA follows: TGTGCCAGCAGCTCTAGCGGGGGGCCGCAGACCCAGTACTTC. Translation: CASSSSGGPQTQYF.

There are many counts of this clonotype. This chain links TRBV6-5 with TRBJ1-1, with unresolved D. The germline CDR1 and CDR2 sequences are MNHEY and SVGAGI. The V end was cut by 0 bases, the J end by 1 base, with 6 bases between. This CDR3 has 14 amino acids. CDR3 coding DNA: TGTGCCAGCAGTTACTCTTTCAGGAACACTGAAGCTTTCTTT. Translating it yields CASSYSFRNTEAFF.

This clonotype was seen repeatedly, ten times or more. The DNA for the CDR3 is TGTGCCAGCAGTGAAGAGACAGGCTTGGACGGCTACACCTTC. This translates into CASSEETGLDGYTF. The chain joins TRBV2 to TRBJ1-2; D perhaps matches TRBD1 (6 bases). The CDR3 covers 14 residues. CDR1 is SNHLY, CDR2 FYNNEI, per germline. V was trimmed by 1 base and J by 8 bases, leaving 14 bases between them.

Many counts were recorded for this clonotype. The J gene is TRBJ1-2, the V gene TRBV28; D gene ambiguous. The CDR3 runs to 13 residues. V lost 5 bases and J lost 4, with 11 bases in between. CDR1 is MDHEN, CDR2 SYDVKM, per germline. The CDR3 spells CASSQGLGYGYTF. CDR3 sequence (DNA): TGTGCCAGCAGTCAAGGGCTTGGCTATGGCTACACCTTC.

This clonotype was counted many times. V and J are TRBV14 and TRBJ1-1; no definite D call. CDR3 length: 13 amino acids. Germline CDR1 reads SGHDN; CDR2 reads FVKESK. V lost 1 base and J lost 6, with 9 bases in between. The CDR3 coding sequence is TGTGCCAGCAGCCAAGTGGGTTTCCCTGAAGCTTTCTTT. Amino acids: CASSQVGFPEAFF.

This clonotype came up a few times. A read error may be the cause here, since a much bigger clone is one base away. This chain uses TRBV12-3 or TRBV12-4 with TRBJ2-5; TRBD1 matches at 7 bases. The CDR3 has 14 residues. CDR3 DNA sequence: TGTGCCAGCAGTTTATCAGGGGGTCCAGAGACCAAGTACTTC. Translated: CASSLSGGPETKYF.

This clonotype was seen ten or more times. The chain combines TRBV2 with TRBJ1-2; 7 nucleotides agree with TRBD1. This CDR3 contains 14 residues. J was trimmed by 3 bases and V by 5 bases; bases with no gene match: 6. The germline V gene has CDR1 SNHLY and CDR2 FYNNEI. CDR3 loop: CASSTGVFDYGYTF. CDR3 coding DNA: TGTGCCAGCAGTACAGGGGTTTTTGACTATGGCTACACCTTC.

The chain couples TRBV18 to TRBJ2-6, with TRBD2 as a possible D gene (6 bases). Trimming removed 7 bases from V and 4 bases from J, with 17 bases in between. The V gene's germline CDR1 is KGHSH and CDR2 LQKENI. CDR3 length equals 16 residues. The CDR3 loop is CASFPGGVGGANVLTF. DNA of the CDR3: TGTGCCAGCTTCCCAGGCGGGGTTGGCGGGGCCAACGTCCTGACTTTC.

This clonotype has a count of ten or more. The chain links TRBV28 to TRBJ1-5; D is possibly TRBD1 (6 bases). The CDR3 loop spans 13 amino acids. The germline V and J ends were trimmed by 8 bases and 6 bases, with 14 bases remaining between them. CDR1 MDHEN and CDR2 SYDVKM come from the germline V gene. CDR3 sequence reads: CASHTGYSQPQHF. The CDR3 coding sequence is TGTGCCAGCCATACAGGGTACAGTCAGCCCCAGCATTTT.

Many counts were recorded for this clonotype. The chain carries TRBV27 and TRBJ1-5, with 10 bases aligning to TRBD1. CDR1 and CDR2 from the germline V gene are MNHEY and SMNVEV (reference sequence). Germline trimming cut 5 bases from V and 5 bases from J; bases unmatched to any gene: 6. The CDR3 spans 15 residues. CDR3 amino acids: CASSPDRGQDQPQHF. CDR3 nucleotide sequence: TGTGCCAGCAGTCCCGACAGGGGGCAGGATCAGCCCCAGCATTTT.

This clonotype showed up just a few times. The chain couples TRBV29-1 to TRBJ1-2, with 7 bases aligning to TRBD1. The CDR3 length is 14 residues. Germline V lookup: CDR1 SQVTM, CDR2 ANQGSEA. Germline trimming cut 7 bases from V and 4 bases from J; bases unmatched to any gene: 12. For the CDR3, the DNA is TGCAGCGCCTCGGACAGGAGATACCCCTATGGCTACACCTTC. Translation gives CSASDRRYPYGYTF.